This is a list of T cell receptor beta chains from one sample in a study of blood T cell repertoires in COVID-19. Sequencing used immunoSEQ multiplex PCR; TCRdb keeps in-frame clones, though not all of them. The sample lists just over 650,000 clones; 85% to 90% were seen once. Source material: peripheral blood. The receptors were sampled from a woman aged 18-35 years with acute or convalescent COVID-19. CDR3s leave out the opening cysteine and the closing phenylalanine or tryptophan.

ASSQVAGGPDTQY,TRBV4-3
ASSWPWTGGSNEQF,TRBV5-1
ASSSPEGSYEQY,TRBV5-1
ASRYDRGGEQY,TRBV11-2
ASSPGTANEQF,TRBV5-1
ASSPDSWYNGYT,TRBV6-5
ASSESGAYGYT,TRBV25-1
ASSAGTSPRETQY,TRBV18
ASSYSGTSGETQY,TRBV6-5
ASSLVGQGYSGNTIY,TRBV7-8
ASQWGQGIGELF,TRBV25-1
ASVRGQMNTEAF,TRBV12-5
ASRTLVGLNTGELF,TRBV5-5
ASSFWGPGELF,TRBV11-2
ASSDQSGWYEQF,TRBV2
ATSVGDRENQPQH,TRBV24-1
ASSQGGQGNYGYT,TRBV3-1/TRBV3-2
SVDFGAGELF,TRBV29-1
AWSRDREKPLH,TRBV30
ATSDSNRGRQPQH,TRBV24-1
ASSFVWGDTEAF,TRBV7-9
ASSLTQGRGQPQH,TRBV5-1
ASNGVPARGEAF,TRBV6-5
AGGTVIYGYT,TRBV6-6
ASSLEGLAGGHTQY,TRBV7-9
ASSFTSGGAIDTQY,TRBV5-1
ATSRTKNQPQH,TRBV15
SVNSGQLNTEAF,TRBV29-1
ARQGVVSYGYT,TRBV2
ASSYGTSVD,TRBV6-2/TRBV6-3
ASSHLRTSGTDTQY,TRBV4-3
ASSPSLGSGRQETQY,TRBV13
AISGQGLSSYNSPLH,TRBV10-3
ASLDRANNQPQH,TRBV19
ASSPLSGGSNEQF,TRBV6-5
ASSYIVGANYGYT,TRBV6-5
AWSRASGGKETQY,TRBV30
ASSQDQAEAF,TRBV4-1
ASSVTQGYTGELF,TRBV7-8
SVGSRSYEQY,TRBV29-1
ASSLAVQGGEEQF,TRBV5-1
ASSPGPTGYGYT,TRBV11-2
ASSGGANTEAF,TRBV5-1
ASRGLGGKAF,TRBV19
ASSFSWASGGDEQF,TRBV7-3
ATSDAVSSYNEQF,TRBV24-1
ASSYSTAGGETQY,TRBV6-2/TRBV6-3
ASSSFLLDAGEKLF,TRBV27
ASSQGTGMSYEQY,TRBV4-2
ASSISGGRTEAF,TRBV19
ASSDSSRGTEAF,TRBV6-4
ASSLLDLGRYEQY,TRBV28